The 27 T cell receptor beta chains listed next were all sequenced from one sample in a study of blood T cell repertoires in COVID-19. Libraries were prepared by immunoSEQ multiplex PCR; TCRdb keeps only in-frame clonotypes and omits some of them. The table lists roughly 140,000 clones, 70% to 85% of them singletons. Source material: peripheral blood. The receptors derive from a man aged 60 to 75 with active or convalescent COVID-19.

This sequence joins TRBV4-3 and TRBJ2-1; 11 positions agree with TRBD2. Losses at the gene ends were 0 bases for V and 9 bases for J; bases not matched to a gene: 4. Germline CDR1 is LGHNA and CDR2 is YSLEER. CDR3 length: 15 residues. CDR3 nucleotides: TGCGCCAGCAGCCAAGATAGCGGGAGGGCCTCTGAGCAGTTCTTC. Translation gives CASSQDSGRASEQFF.

The chain joins TRBV6-5 to TRBJ1-1; the match to TRBD1 covers 8 bases. Trimming took 6 bases from V and 2 from J; bases not matched to a gene: 5. Germline CDR1 and CDR2: MNHEY and SVGAGI. The CDR3 loop spans 14 amino acids. The CDR3 reads CASRPGQGNTEAFF. The CDR3, as DNA: TGTGCCAGCAGACCCGGACAGGGCAACACTGAAGCTTTCTTT.

V is TRBV4-3 and J is TRBJ1-6; D might be TRBD1 (6 bases). The length of the CDR3 is 14 residues. The V gene lost 1 base and the J gene lost 8 bases, with 9 bases spanning the gap. The germline V gene encodes CDR1 LGHNA and CDR2 YSLEER. Written as DNA, the CDR3 is TGCGCCAGCAGCCAAGTGTCAGGGGATTCACCCCTCCACTTT. Translated: CASSQVSGDSPLHF.

This clone showed up just once. V is TRBV5-6 and J is TRBJ2-6, with D uncertain. Looked up from germline, CDR1 is SGHDT and CDR2 is YYEEEE. The CDR3 runs to 16 residues. Trimming removed 1 base from V and 0 bases from J, with 8 bases in between. CDR3 in DNA: TGTGCCAGCAGCTTGACGCTAGACTCTGGGGCCAACGTCCTGACTTTC. This sequence encodes CASSLTLDSGANVLTF.

V gene TRBV5-6 combines with J gene TRBJ1-2; no firm D call. The CDR3 has 14 residues. With 7 bases removed from V and 4 bases from J, the gap between germline ends came to 17 bases. Looked up from germline, CDR1 is SGHDT and CDR2 is YYEEEE. The CDR3 DNA is TGTGCCAGCTATTGGAGAGGGAGCGGCTATGGCTACACCTTC. This encodes CASYWRGSGYGYTF.

This rearrangement joins TRBV7-2 to TRBJ2-2, with 11 bases matching TRBD1. J lost 5 bases, V lost 6 bases, and 14 bases had no gene match. This CDR3 is built from 18 residues. Looked up from germline, CDR1 is SGHTA and CDR2 is FQGNSA. Here the CDR3 reads CASSILGQGAFGTGELFF. The CDR3 DNA is TGTGCCAGCAGTATCCTCGGACAGGGGGCTTTTGGGACCGGGGAGCTGTTTTTT.

The chain recombines TRBV6-5 with TRBJ2-1; 13 bases agree with TRBD2. This CDR3 has 15 amino acids. V trimming: 7 bases; J trimming: 8 bases; junction bases outside the gene matches: 8. CDR1 and CDR2 (germline): MNHEY, SVGAGI. The DNA of the CDR3 is TGTGCCAGCACTCGGACTAGCGGGAGAAGGGATGAGCAGTTCTTC. Protein: CASTRTSGRRDEQFF.

This chain links TRBV7-8 with TRBJ1-2; a possible D gene is TRBD1 (5 bases). The V end lost 5 bases, the J end lost 5 bases, and 24 bases lay between the germline ends. CDR3 length: 17 residues. CDR1 and CDR2 from the germline V gene are SGHVS and FQNEAQ. The CDR3 protein is CASSPRLDGRGQYGYTF. CDR3 bases: TGTGCCAGCAGCCCAAGACTAGACGGAAGGGGCCAATATGGCTACACCTTC.

The chain couples TRBV5-6 to TRBJ2-7; D uncertain. The V and J ends lost 0 bases and 3 bases respectively, with 13 bases between them. The CDR3 consists of 15 residues. CDR1 SGHDT and CDR2 YYEEEE come from the germline V gene. The CDR3 nucleotides read TGTGCCAGCAGCTTGGTCCGTAGAGCCGACTACGAGCAGTACTTC. Residues: CASSLVRRADYEQYF.

This chain connects TRBV6-6 to TRBJ2-7; a possible D gene is TRBD1 (5 bases). Germline V gene data show CDR1 as MNHNY and CDR2 as SVGAGI (reference sequence). The V and J ends lost 5 bases and 0 bases respectively, with 11 bases between them. This CDR3 is built from 14 residues. Here the CDR3 reads CASSARQSSYEQYV. The CDR3 DNA is TGTGCCAGCAGTGCCAGACAGAGCTCCTACGAGCAGTACGTC.

This chain connects TRBV7-9 to TRBJ2-7, with D perhaps matching TRBD1 (5 bases). The V end lost 1 base, the J end lost 4 bases, and 11 bases lay between the germline ends. This CDR3 is built from 14 residues. From germline, CDR1 is SEHNR and CDR2 FQNEAQ (reference sequence). The chain's CDR3 is CASSLGDSYYEQYV. In nucleotides, the CDR3 is TGTGCCAGCAGCTTAGGTGACAGTTATTACGAGCAGTACGTC.

The chain combines TRBV4-3 with TRBJ1-1; D not certain. CDR3 size: 15 residues. The V end was cut by 4 bases, the J end by 0 bases, with 12 bases between. Germline values: CDR1 LGHNA, CDR2 YSLEER. This CDR3 is CASSRSQVLNTEAFF. As DNA, the CDR3 is TGCGCCAGCAGCCGTAGTCAGGTACTGAACACTGAAGCTTTCTTT.

This clone is a singleton in its sample. This chain joins TRBV28 and TRBJ1-4, with 7 bases aligning to TRBD1. The germline gives CDR1 MDHEN, CDR2 SYDVKM. The CDR3 totals 14 residues. V was pared by 6 bases and J by 6 bases, with 7 bases of the junction left unmatched. The CDR3 sequence: CASSSTGKDEKLFF. The CDR3 DNA sequence: TGTGCCAGCAGCTCGACAGGGAAGGATGAAAAACTGTTTTTT.

A few counts support this clone. The CDR3 is CASSRQGSGTEAFF. CDR3 coding DNA: TGTGCCAGTAGTCGACAGGGCTCGGGGACTGAAGCTTTCTTT. The V and J genes are TRBV19 and TRBJ1-1; 7 nucleotides match TRBD1. This CDR3 is 14 amino acids long. The trim removed 5 bases at V and 5 bases at J, leaving 8 bases unmatched. From germline, CDR1 is LNHDA and CDR2 SQIVND (reference sequence).

The rearrangement links TRBV11-2 to TRBJ1-2; 10 bases fit TRBD1. V shed 6 bases and J 4 bases; nucleotides not matched to a gene: 8. Germline CDR1 SGHAT, CDR2 FQNNGV. This CDR3 region has 15 residues. The CDR3 DNA is TGTGCCAGCAGAGAAGGGGGGACAGGGGCCTATGGCTACACCTTC. This sequence encodes CASREGGTGAYGYTF.

This chain's CDR3 is CASGATGNQPQHF. The CDR3, as DNA: TGTGCCAGCGGGGCCACGGGCAATCAGCCCCAGCATTTT. This rearrangement joins TRBV2 to TRBJ1-5; D might be TRBD1 (5 bases). The CDR3 extends over 13 amino acids. Germline V gene sequence: CDR1 SNHLY, CDR2 FYNNEI. V shed 8 bases and J shed 2 bases, with 10 bases lying between them.

J is TRBJ1-6 and V is TRBV6-5; 9 nucleotides agree with TRBD1. The CDR3 length is 15 residues. V lost 6 bases, J lost 7 bases, and 7 bases stayed unmatched. Germline-derived CDR1 and CDR2 are MNHEY and SVGAGI. In DNA, the CDR3 is TGTGCCAGCAGGGACAGGGGTCATCGCAATTCACCCCTCCACTTT. This encodes CASRDRGHRNSPLHF.

The chain joins TRBV18 to TRBJ2-2; TRBD2 might be the D (5 bases). Germline V CDR1 and CDR2: KGHSH, LQKENI. Trimming stripped 2 bases from V and 3 bases from J, with 19 bases between. The CDR3 sequence is 18 residues long. The CDR3 loop reads CASSPTRLSSTDTGELFF. DNA for the CDR3: TGTGCCAGCTCACCAACACGTCTCTCTAGCACAGACACCGGGGAGCTGTTTTTT.

The chain recombines TRBV6-4 with TRBJ1-1; tentatively, D is TRBD1 (5 bases). The CDR3 sequence is 13 residues long. CDR1 and CDR2 from the germline V gene are MRHNA and SNTAGT. Trimming pared 3 bases from V and 5 bases from J, leaving 10 bases between. The CDR3 coding sequence is TGTGCCAGCAGTGAGTACGGGGGGACTGAAGCTTTCTTT. Translation: CASSEYGGTEAFF.

The chain recombines TRBV4-3 with TRBJ2-1; no definite D call. This CDR3 is built from 14 residues. V lost 0 bases to trimming and J lost 9 bases, with 12 bases between them. Germline V gene sequence: CDR1 LGHNA, CDR2 YSLEER. For the CDR3, the DNA is TGCGCCAGCAGCCAAGACCTTAGCCTCAGTGAGCAGTTCTTC. It is translated as CASSQDLSLSEQFF.

The J gene is TRBJ2-2, the V gene TRBV21-1; the D segment call TRBD2 is taken from the table without a DNA check. TRBV21-1 is listed as a pseudogene. The CDR3 spans 14 residues. CDR3 sequence (DNA): TGTGCCAGCAGCAAAGTTTCGGGGGGCGGGGAGCTGTTTTTT. It yields the protein CASSKVSGGGELFF.

This clone was observed a handful of times. V usage is TRBV6-2 or TRBV6-3 and J usage is TRBJ2-5, with 7 nucleotides matching TRBD1. The V gene end was trimmed by 2 bases and the J gene end by 5 bases; junction bases not matched to a gene: 5. CDR1 and CDR2 from the germline V gene are MNHEY and SVGEGT. The CDR3 covers 14 residues. The CDR3 here is CASSYEGAGETQYF. The CDR3, as DNA: TGTGCCAGCAGTTACGAGGGGGCCGGGGAGACCCAGTACTTC.

The chain combines TRBV6-5 with TRBJ1-2; D call uncertain. The V gene lost 8 bases and the J gene lost 3 bases, with 7 bases spanning the gap. There are 11 residues in the CDR3. The germline gives CDR1 MNHEY, CDR2 SVGAGI. The CDR3 sequence is CASLGDYGYTF. CDR3 nucleotide sequence: TGTGCCAGCCTAGGCGACTATGGCTACACCTTC.

This sequence joins TRBV19 and TRBJ1-4; 7 bases match TRBD1. Losses at the gene ends were 3 bases for V and 6 bases for J; bases not matched to a gene: 7. Germline V gene sequence: CDR1 LNHDA, CDR2 SQIVND (reference sequence). CDR3 length: 15 residues. CDR3 nucleotides: TGTGCCAGTAGTATGCCTCGACAGGGAGATGAAAAACTGTTTTTT. Encoded protein: CASSMPRQGDEKLFF.

The rearrangement uses TRBV3-1 (or the pseudogene TRBV3-2) and TRBJ1-1; TRBD1 matches 8 bases. Germline CDR1 reads LGHDT; CDR2 reads YNNKEL (reference sequence). V was clipped by 1 base and J by 11 bases; unmatched bases: 6. CDR3 length equals 13 residues. The CDR3 region has the DNA TGTGCCAGCAGCCAAGCGACAGGGGAGCGGGCTTTCTTT. Its translation is CASSQATGERAFF.

This clone has only a few counts. The V and J genes are TRBV7-2 and TRBJ2-2; D possibly corresponds to TRBD1 (5 bases). V was trimmed by 4 bases and J by 1 base, leaving 10 bases between them. Germline CDR1 SGHTA, CDR2 FQGNSA. The CDR3 runs 15 residues. Written as DNA, the CDR3 is TGTGCCAGCAGCTCCCGGACACTGAACACCGGGGAGCTGTTTTTT. Translation: CASSSRTLNTGELFF. The entire variable domain, with the rest obtained from reference TRBV7-2 and TRBJ2-2, is as follows: GAGVSQSPSNKVTEKGKDVELRCDPISGHTALYWYRQSLGQGLEFLIYFQGNSAPDKSGLPSDRFSAERTGGSVSTLTIQRTQQEDSAVYLCASSSRTLNTGELFFGEGSRLTVL.

V is TRBV4-3 and J is TRBJ1-2; D not certain. Germline CDR1 reads LGHNA; CDR2 reads YSLEER. The V end was cut by 0 bases, the J end by 5 bases, with 16 bases between. This CDR3 has 16 amino acids. This CDR3 is CASSQDLGADWYGYTF. The CDR3 nucleotides read TGCGCCAGCAGCCAAGATCTGGGAGCCGATTGGTATGGCTACACCTTC.